This paragraph covers one T cell receptor beta chain sequence. Its cognate antigen is unknown. This specimen comes from a study of OX40 agonist ivuxolimab in advanced cancers. Regarding the study as a whole: Clonal expansion by week 6 occurred in CD4+ and CD8+ blood T cells (at 0.1 to 3.0 mg/kg).

Produced via immunoSEQ multiplex PCR; TCRdb's table is partial and in-frame only. Here the sample spans some 150,000 clones, 93% being singletons. Germline lookup yields CDR1 SGHTA and CDR2 FQGNSA. This CDR3 has 15 residues. The J segment lost 5 bases and the V segment lost 5 bases, leaving 11 bases of the junction unmatched. V is TRBV7-2 and J is TRBJ2-7; TRBD1 matches at 8 bases. The clonotype was recovered from an adult with an advanced solid tumor such as melanoma, head and neck, liver or kidney cancer. The starting material was CD4+ or CD8+ T cells sorted from blood, obtained in a trial of the OX40 agonist ivuxolimab. The CDR3 DNA reads as TGTGCCAGCAGCAATATCCGGGACAGGACCAACGAGCAGTACTTC. Its protein is CASSNIRDRTNEQYF.